One and the same sample provided the 32 T cell receptor beta chains below, sequenced in a study of blood T cell repertoires in COVID-19. Assay used: immunoSEQ multiplex PCR; TCRdb lists only in-frame clones, some missing. Altogether 200,000 to 250,000 clones are present, about 80% being singletons, with the ten largest covering 3% to 3.5%. Sample: peripheral blood. These receptors originate from a woman under 40 who had recovered from COVID-19.

V usage is TRBV11-2 and J usage is TRBJ1-1; D is unresolved. V lost 4 bases, J lost 5 bases, and 14 bases lay in between. The CDR3 consists of 14 residues. The germline CDR1 and CDR2 sequences are SGHAT and FQNNGV. In DNA form, the CDR3 reads TGTGCCAGCAGCTATGGCCGCGGAGGAACTGAAGCTTTCTTT. Residues: CASSYGRGGTEAFF.

V usage is TRBV5-1 and J usage is TRBJ2-3; 8 bases map to TRBD2. The CDR3 has 15 residues. Germline loops: CDR1 SGHRS, CDR2 YFSETQ. The ends lost 3 bases at V and 2 bases at J; junction bases unmatched: 5. The CDR3 DNA reads TGCGCCAGCAGCTCCTTAGCGGGACCCACAGATACGCAGTATTTT. This gives the protein CASSSLAGPTDTQYF. The variable domain in full, completed from reference TRBV5-1 and TRBJ2-3, reads KAGVTQTPRYLIKTRGQQVTLSCSPISGHRSVSWYQQTPGQGLQFLFEYFSETQRNKGNFPGRFSGRQFSNSRSEMNVSTLELGDSALYLCASSSLAGPTDTQYFGPGTRLTVL.

This clone was seen a few times. The chain combines TRBV30 with TRBJ1-5; 8 bases line up with TRBD1. The CDR3 totals 13 residues. Germline V gene lookup returns CDR1 GTSNPN and CDR2 SVGIG (reference sequence). Germline trimming cut 8 bases from V and 0 bases from J; bases unmatched to any gene: 3. This CDR3 reads CAQGQDSNQPQHF. In DNA form, the CDR3 reads TGTGCCCAGGGACAGGATAGCAATCAGCCCCAGCATTTT. Looking up the rest from reference TRBV30 and TRBJ1-5 gives the full variable domain: SQTIHQWPATLVQPVGSPLSLECTVEGTSNPNLYWYRQAAGRGLQLLFYSVGIGQISSEVPQNLSASRPQDRQFILSSKKLLLSDSGFYLCAQGQDSNQPQHFGDGTRLSIL.

V usage is TRBV4-1 and J usage is TRBJ2-7, with 7 bases aligning to TRBD2. Germline-derived CDR1 and CDR2 are MGHRA and YSYEKL. This CDR3 has 16 residues. J was trimmed by 2 bases and V by 3 bases; bases with no gene match: 10. The CDR3 spells CASSQTSAGTTYEQYF. The CDR3 nucleotides are TGCGCCAGCAGCCAGACCTCAGCGGGAACTACCTACGAGCAGTACTTC.

The J gene is TRBJ2-6, the V gene TRBV10-3; 8 nucleotides line up with TRBD1. The CDR3 spans 17 residues. Germline-derived CDR1 and CDR2 are ENHRY and SYGVKD. The J segment lost 1 base and the V segment lost 8 bases, leaving 10 bases of the junction unmatched. CDR3 loop: CAIGAGQGPSGANVLTF. The DNA of the CDR3 is TGTGCCATCGGGGCTGGACAGGGACCTTCTGGGGCCAACGTCCTGACTTTC.

The chain couples TRBV6-5 to TRBJ1-3, with 7 bases aligning to TRBD1. Germline CDR1 reads MNHEY; CDR2 reads SVGAGI. The CDR3 has 15 amino acids. V lost 0 bases to trimming and J lost 4 bases; unmatched junction nucleotides: 3. CDR3 region: CASSYSAGGGNTIYF. DNA of the CDR3: TGTGCCAGCAGTTACTCGGCAGGGGGAGGAAACACCATATATTTT.

This clone occurred once. V usage is TRBV4-2 and J usage is TRBJ2-1; D unresolved. The CDR3 consists of 15 residues. Trimming took 1 base from V and 2 from J, leaving 9 bases between them. CDR1 and CDR2 (germline): LGHNA, YNFKEQ. The CDR3 sequence is CASSQGVAAYNEQFF. The CDR3 nucleotides are TGTGCCAGCAGCCAAGGAGTAGCCGCCTACAATGAGCAGTTCTTC.

The chain is built from TRBV5-1 and TRBJ1-4; D is ambiguous. The CDR3 extends over 14 amino acids. Germline CDR1 SGHRS, CDR2 YFSETQ. The V end was cut by 1 base, the J end by 6 bases, with 10 bases between. As DNA, the CDR3 is TGCGCCAGCAGCTTGAAGGAAGGAGATGAAAAACTGTTTTTT. Its protein product is CASSLKEGDEKLFF.

The V call is TRBV9, the J call TRBJ2-2, with TRBD2 matching over 11 bases. V dropped 3 bases and J dropped 1; count of bases not matched to a gene: 2. The CDR3 consists of 16 residues. Germline loops: CDR1 SGDLS, CDR2 YYNGEE. The CDR3 bases are TGTGCCAGCAGCGAAGGACTAGCGGGGAACACCGGGGAGCTGTTTTTT. Protein sequence: CASSEGLAGNTGELFF.

The chain employs TRBV5-1 and TRBJ2-2, with 12 bases identical to TRBD1. The V segment lost 4 bases and the J segment 5 bases; nucleotides outside the gene matches: 9. CDR1 and CDR2 (germline): SGHRS, YFSETQ. The CDR3 length is 17 residues. CDR3 DNA sequence: TGCGCCAGCAGCAAGGGACAGGGGGCTCAAAGAACCGGGGAGCTGTTTTTT. This encodes CASSKGQGAQRTGELFF.

The gene calls are TRBV19 and TRBJ2-5, with D unresolved. Trimming stripped 3 bases from V and 5 bases from J, with 10 bases between. This CDR3 spans 13 amino acids. Germline assignment: CDR1 LNHDA and CDR2 SQIVND (reference sequence). The CDR3 region has the DNA TGTGCCAGTAGTATTGTTGGAGCTGAGACCCAGTACTTC. Its translation is CASSIVGAETQYF.

J is TRBJ1-2 and V is TRBV9, with D possibly being TRBD1 (5 bases). Germline assignment: CDR1 SGDLS and CDR2 YYNGEE. The V end was cut by 0 bases, the J end by 4 bases, with 16 bases between. This CDR3 has 16 residues. Written as DNA, the CDR3 is TGTGCCAGCAGCGTAGAAGGAGGTGGGGGGTTCTATGGCTACACCTTC. This encodes CASSVEGGGGFYGYTF.

The chain employs TRBV28 and TRBJ2-7; tentatively, D is TRBD1 (5 bases). This CDR3 has 12 amino acids. Germline CDR1 and CDR2: MDHEN and SYDVKM. V was trimmed by 6 bases and J by 3 bases, leaving 9 bases between them. The chain's CDR3 is CASSWGLYEQYF. The CDR3 region has the DNA TGTGCCAGCAGCTGGGGCCTCTACGAGCAGTACTTC.

This clone was seen only once. The genes are TRBV19 and TRBJ2-5; possible D gene TRBD2, 5 bases. Germline CDR1 reads LNHDA; CDR2 reads SQIVND (reference sequence). V lost 3 bases to trimming and J lost 1 base, with 9 bases between them. This CDR3 comprises 14 residues. The CDR3 reads CASSIGRGQETQYF. DNA for the CDR3: TGTGCCAGTAGTATCGGCCGGGGCCAAGAGACCCAGTACTTC. The full variable domain, completed using reference TRBV19 and TRBJ2-5, is DGGITQSPKYLFRKEGQNVTLSCEQNLNHDAMYWYRQDPGQGLRLIYYSQIVNDFQKGDIAEGYSVSREKKESFPLTVTSAQKNPTAFYLCASSIGRGQETQYFGPGTRLLVL.

The V and J genes are TRBV29-1 and TRBJ1-2; D is ambiguous. Trimming removed 6 bases from V and 11 bases from J, with 7 bases in between. The CDR3 has 8 residues. CDR1 is SQVTM and CDR2 is ANQGSEA in the germline V gene. This CDR3 reads CSVGSYTF. CDR3 DNA: TGCAGCGTCGGGAGTTACACCTTC.

The chain links TRBV2 to TRBJ2-5; 10 nucleotides align to TRBD2. Germline loops: CDR1 SNHLY, CDR2 FYNNEI. V shed 1 base, J shed 3 bases, and the junction held 5 bases outside the gene matches. The CDR3 contains 16 residues. The CDR3 nucleotides are TGTGCCAGCAGTGAAGTGCTAGCGGGAGAAGAAGAGACCCAGTACTTC. It encodes CASSEVLAGEEETQYF.

The gene calls are TRBV18 and TRBJ1-2; 7 nucleotides match TRBD1. The CDR3 is 14 amino acids. V was clipped by 3 bases and J by 3 bases; unmatched bases: 4. The germline gives CDR1 KGHSH, CDR2 LQKENI. CDR3 sequence: CASSPGQVHYGYTF. The CDR3 DNA reads TGTGCCAGCTCACCTGGACAGGTGCACTATGGCTACACCTTC.

The V and J genes are TRBV28 and TRBJ1-2; a weak D match, TRBD1 (6 bases). Looked up from germline, CDR1 is MDHEN and CDR2 is SYDVKM. This CDR3 is built from 14 residues. Trimming took off 2 bases at V and 5 bases at J, with 12 bases between the two ends. In DNA, the CDR3 is TGTGCCAGCAGTTTACGTAACAGGGAATATGGCTACACCTTC. Translating it yields CASSLRNREYGYTF.

This sequence joins TRBV18 and TRBJ2-7, with 9 bases fitting TRBD2. Germline loops: CDR1 KGHSH, CDR2 LQKENI. The V segment lost 8 bases and the J segment 1 base; nucleotides outside the gene matches: 9. CDR3 length equals 15 residues. CDR3 nucleotides: TGTGCCAGCACACTGGGACTAGCAGCTTCCTACGAGCAGTACTTC. This sequence encodes CASTLGLAASYEQYF. The complete variable domain, with remaining parts taken from reference TRBV18 and TRBJ2-7, reads NAGVMQNPRHLVRRRGQEARLRCSPMKGHSHVYWYRQLPEEGLKFMVYLQKENIIDESGMPKERFSAEFPKEGPSILRIQQVVRGDSAAYFCASTLGLAASYEQYFGPGTRLTVT.

The gene calls are TRBV20-1 and TRBJ1-5; D might be TRBD1 (5 bases). CDR1 and CDR2 (germline): DFQATT, SNEGSKA (reference sequence). Trimming pared 6 bases from V and 11 bases from J, leaving 14 bases between. The CDR3 spans 11 residues. The CDR3 region is CSAGTFQTQHF. The CDR3 region has the DNA TGCAGTGCGGGGACTTTTCAAACCCAGCATTTT.

The V and J genes are TRBV7-2 and TRBJ2-1, with D tentatively TRBD2 (6 bases). The V gene's germline CDR1 is SGHTA and CDR2 FQGNSA. Trimming took off 2 bases at V and 3 bases at J, with 14 bases between the two ends. This CDR3 spans 16 amino acids. CDR3 DNA sequence: TGTGCCAGCAGCTTAATGTCCGGGAGTCGCTACAATGAGCAGTTCTTC. It is translated as CASSLMSGSRYNEQFF. The entire variable domain, with the rest obtained from reference TRBV7-2 and TRBJ2-1, is as follows: GAGVSQSPSNKVTEKGKDVELRCDPISGHTALYWYRQSLGQGLEFLIYFQGNSAPDKSGLPSDRFSAERTGGSVSTLTIQRTQQEDSAVYLCASSLMSGSRYNEQFFGPGTRLTVL.

This chain links TRBV3-1 (or the pseudogene TRBV3-2) with TRBJ1-2; D might be TRBD1 (5 bases). The length of the CDR3 is 16 residues. Trimming left V 1 base short and J 2 bases short, with 14 bases between. Germline lookup yields CDR1 LGHDT and CDR2 YNNKEL (reference sequence). The CDR3 sequence is CASSQAYRQPNYGYTF. The CDR3, as DNA: TGTGCCAGCAGCCAAGCCTATCGACAGCCCAACTATGGCTACACCTTC.

The chain recombines TRBV19 with TRBJ1-5; the D gene is possibly TRBD1 (6 bases). Trimming took 8 bases from V and 7 from J, leaving 12 bases between them. The CDR3 length is 12 residues. The germline gives CDR1 LNHDA, CDR2 SQIVND (reference sequence). CDR3 bases: TGTGCCAGTCACAGGGAGGGGCAGCCCCAGCATTTT. It is translated as CASHREGQPQHF. The whole variable domain, remainder taken from reference TRBV19 and TRBJ1-5, is DGGITQSPKYLFRKEGQNVTLSCEQNLNHDAMYWYRQDPGQGLRLIYYSQIVNDFQKGDIAEGYSVSREKKESFPLTVTSAQKNPTAFYLCASHREGQPQHFGDGTRLSIL.

This chain uses TRBV5-4 with TRBJ2-7, with 9 bases identical to TRBD1. The junction had 7 bases not matched to a gene; V was cut back by 0 bases and J by 6 bases. Germline V gene lookup returns CDR1 SGHNT and CDR2 YYREEE (reference sequence). The CDR3 length is 15 residues. The CDR3 DNA reads as TGTGCCAGCAGCTTGGGAGGACAGGGGACTCGCGAGCAGTACTTC. It specifies CASSLGGQGTREQYF.

The chain links TRBV19 to TRBJ2-7, with TRBD2 matching over 10 bases. The germline gives CDR1 LNHDA, CDR2 SQIVND (reference sequence). Trimming took 6 bases from V and 6 from J; bases not matched to a gene: 11. The CDR3 length is 15 residues. DNA of the CDR3: TGTGCCAGTAGCTACCGAGCGGGAGGGCTAGGCGAGCAGTACTTC. Residues: CASSYRAGGLGEQYF. Combining the CDR3 with reference TRBV19 and TRBJ2-7 gives the whole variable domain DGGITQSPKYLFRKEGQNVTLSCEQNLNHDAMYWYRQDPGQGLRLIYYSQIVNDFQKGDIAEGYSVSREKKESFPLTVTSAQKNPTAFYLCASSYRAGGLGEQYFGPGTRLTVT.

The chain carries TRBV30 and TRBJ1-3; 10 bases map to TRBD1. CDR1 is GTSNPN, CDR2 SVGIG, per germline (reference sequence). The CDR3 is made up of 15 amino acids. After removal of 6 bases from V and 0 bases from J, the junction contained 5 bases not matched to a gene. The CDR3 protein is CACEDRGSSGNTIYF. DNA for the CDR3: TGTGCCTGTGAGGACAGGGGGTCCTCTGGAAACACCATATATTTT.

V usage is TRBV11-1 and J usage is TRBJ2-2; 14 bases are shared with TRBD2. The CDR3 loop spans 18 amino acids. Germline CDR1 reads SGHAT; CDR2 reads FQDESV (reference sequence). The trim removed 0 bases at V and 5 bases at J, leaving 5 bases unmatched. In DNA, the CDR3 is TGTGCCAGCAGCTTAGCGCCGGGACTAGCGGGAGAAACCGGGGAGCTGTTTTTT. As protein: CASSLAPGLAGETGELFF.

The chain uses TRBV5-6 and TRBJ2-7; a possible D gene is TRBD1 (6 bases). Germline V gene data show CDR1 as SGHDT and CDR2 as YYEEEE. This CDR3 is 14 amino acids long. Trimming removed 0 bases from V and 5 bases from J, with 12 bases in between. This CDR3 is CASSLGFTGNEQYF. The CDR3 nucleotides read TGTGCCAGCAGCTTGGGTTTTACAGGGAACGAGCAGTACTTC.

On this clone: Other nucleotide sequences from this sample produce the same CDR3. V usage is TRBV7-2 and J usage is TRBJ1-1; the D is unclear. V was clipped by 2 bases and J by 1 base, with 8 bases between them. This CDR3 spans 14 amino acids. Germline lookup yields CDR1 SGHTA and CDR2 FQGNSA. CDR3 bases: TGTGCCAGCAGCTTATTAAATAAGAACACTGAAGCTTTCTTT. Translated: CASSLLNKNTEAFF.

This clone was picked up a small number of times. The chain employs TRBV28 and TRBJ1-5, with D possibly being TRBD1 (6 bases). The CDR3 totals 14 residues. The V end was cut by 8 bases, the J end by 6 bases, with 17 bases between. The germline V gene has CDR1 MDHEN and CDR2 SYDVKM. Written as DNA, the CDR3 is TGTGCCAGCTATCAAGGGGGAAGGGGTCAGCCCCAGCATTTT. Amino acids: CASYQGGRGQPQHF.

This clone came up a few times. The chain employs TRBV24-1 and TRBJ1-4, with D perhaps matching TRBD1 (6 bases). This CDR3 contains 13 residues. Germline V lookup: CDR1 KGHDR, CDR2 SFDVKD. The V and J ends lost 4 bases and 11 bases respectively, with 13 bases between them. For the CDR3, the DNA is TGTGCCACCAGTGACGGACAGTTCGGGAAACTGTTTTTT. This gives the protein CATSDGQFGKLFF.

This clone has only one observation. The V call is TRBV2, the J call TRBJ2-1, with 10 positions matching TRBD1. Trimming cost V 6 bases and J 2 bases; bases outside gene matches: 7. Germline-derived CDR1 and CDR2 are SNHLY and FYNNEI. This CDR3 is 16 amino acids long. Here the CDR3 reads CASSRRQGATYNEQFF. The CDR3 DNA reads as TGTGCCAGCAGCCGCCGACAGGGGGCGACCTACAATGAGCAGTTCTTC.